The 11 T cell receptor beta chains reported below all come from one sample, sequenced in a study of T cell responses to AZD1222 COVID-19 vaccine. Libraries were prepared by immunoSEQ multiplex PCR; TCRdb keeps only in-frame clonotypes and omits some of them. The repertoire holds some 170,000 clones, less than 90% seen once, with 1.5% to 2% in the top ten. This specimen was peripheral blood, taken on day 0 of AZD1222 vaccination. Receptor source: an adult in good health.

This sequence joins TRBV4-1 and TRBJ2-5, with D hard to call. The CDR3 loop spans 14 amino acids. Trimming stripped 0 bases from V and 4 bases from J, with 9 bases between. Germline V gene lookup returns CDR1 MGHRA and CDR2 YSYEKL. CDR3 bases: TGCGCCAGCAGCCAAGAGAGCTACTTAGAGACCCAGTACTTC. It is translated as CASSQESYLETQYF.

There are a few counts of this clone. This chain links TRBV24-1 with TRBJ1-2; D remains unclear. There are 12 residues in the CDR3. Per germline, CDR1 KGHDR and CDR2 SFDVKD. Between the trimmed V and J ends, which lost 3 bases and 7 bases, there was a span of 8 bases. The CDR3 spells CATSDRKLGYTF. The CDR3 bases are TGTGCCACCAGTGATCGAAAACTTGGCTACACCTTC.

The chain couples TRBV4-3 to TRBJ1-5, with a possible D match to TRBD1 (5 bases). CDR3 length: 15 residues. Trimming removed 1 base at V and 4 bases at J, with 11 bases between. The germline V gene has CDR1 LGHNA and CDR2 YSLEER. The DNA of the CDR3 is TGCGCCAGCAGCCAAGTGGCCGAGGGGAATCAGCCCCAGCATTTT. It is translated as CASSQVAEGNQPQHF.

The DNA for the CDR3 is TGTGCCAGCAGCGGTCGGGCAGGGTCCAGCTCTGGGGCCAACGTCCTGACTTTC. Protein sequence: CASSGRAGSSSGANVLTF. This chain connects TRBV7-6 to TRBJ2-6; TRBD1 might be the D (5 bases). This CDR3 spans 18 amino acids. Germline V gene data show CDR1 as SGHVS and CDR2 as FNYEAQ. V lost 5 bases and J lost 0, with 17 bases in between.

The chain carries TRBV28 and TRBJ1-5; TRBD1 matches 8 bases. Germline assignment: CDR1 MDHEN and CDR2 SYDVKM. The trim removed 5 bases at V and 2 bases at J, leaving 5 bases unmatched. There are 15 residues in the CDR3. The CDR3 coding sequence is TGTGCCAGCAGTCCCGGACAGGGAGGCAATCAGCCCCAGCATTTT. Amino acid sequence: CASSPGQGGNQPQHF.

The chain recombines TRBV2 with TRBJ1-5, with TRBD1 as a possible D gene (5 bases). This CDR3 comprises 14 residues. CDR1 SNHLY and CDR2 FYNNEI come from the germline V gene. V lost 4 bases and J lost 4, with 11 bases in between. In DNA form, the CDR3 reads TGTGCCAGCAGTGTCGCGTCAGGGAATCAGCCCCAGCATTTT. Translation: CASSVASGNQPQHF.

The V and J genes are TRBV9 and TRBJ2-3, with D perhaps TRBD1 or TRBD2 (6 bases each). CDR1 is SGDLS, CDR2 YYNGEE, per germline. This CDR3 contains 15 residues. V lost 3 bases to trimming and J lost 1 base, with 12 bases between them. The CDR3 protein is CASSEGGGGTDTQYF. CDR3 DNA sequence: TGTGCCAGCAGCGAGGGGGGCGGCGGCACAGATACGCAGTATTTT.

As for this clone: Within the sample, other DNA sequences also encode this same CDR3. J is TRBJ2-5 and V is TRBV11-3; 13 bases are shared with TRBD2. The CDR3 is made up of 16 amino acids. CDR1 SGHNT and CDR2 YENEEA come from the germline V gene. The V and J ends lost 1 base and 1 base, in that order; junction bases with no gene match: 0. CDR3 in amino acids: CASSLGLAGGQETQYF. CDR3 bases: TGTGCCAGCAGCTTAGGACTAGCGGGAGGCCAAGAGACCCAGTACTTC. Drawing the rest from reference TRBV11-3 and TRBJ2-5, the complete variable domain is EAGVVQSPRYKIIEKKQPVAFWCNPISGHNTLYWYLQNLGQGPELLIRYENEEAVDDSQLPKDRFSAERLKGVDSTLKIQPAELGDSAVYLCASSLGLAGGQETQYFGPGTRLLVL.

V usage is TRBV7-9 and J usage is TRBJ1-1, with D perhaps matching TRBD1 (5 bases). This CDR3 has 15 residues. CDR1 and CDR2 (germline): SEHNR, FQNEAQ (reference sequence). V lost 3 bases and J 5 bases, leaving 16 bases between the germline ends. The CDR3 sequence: CASSFMDTAGTEAFF. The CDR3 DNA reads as TGTGCCAGCAGCTTTATGGACACGGCCGGAACTGAAGCTTTCTTT.

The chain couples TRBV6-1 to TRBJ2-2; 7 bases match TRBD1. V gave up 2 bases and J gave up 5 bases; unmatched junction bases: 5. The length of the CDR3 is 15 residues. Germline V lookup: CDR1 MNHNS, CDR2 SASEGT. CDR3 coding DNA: TGTGCCAGCAGTGAAAATAGGGGGCGGACCGGGGAGCTGTTTTTT. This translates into CASSENRGRTGELFF.

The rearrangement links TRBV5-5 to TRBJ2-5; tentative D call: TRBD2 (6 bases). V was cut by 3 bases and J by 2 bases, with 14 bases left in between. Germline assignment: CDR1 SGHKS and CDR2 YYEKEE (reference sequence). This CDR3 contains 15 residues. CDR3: CASSWRRREQETQYF. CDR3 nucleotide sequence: TGTGCCAGCAGCTGGCGGCGGAGGGAACAAGAGACCCAGTACTTC.